The T cell receptor beta chain described here comes from a study of shared clonotypes between healthy human individuals. TCRdb's copy holds only in-frame clones and misses some; the assay was immunoSEQ multiplex PCR. Among some 470,000 clones listed, less than 80% were seen once. Sequencing was performed on PBMCs. This receptor was taken from a woman aged 40 to 49 in good health. Some clones in this sample may be carry-over from other donors' samples.

The CDR3 loop is CASSLESSTDTQYF. The CDR3 DNA sequence: TGTGCCAGCAGTCTAGAGAGTAGCACAGATACGCAGTATTTT. The J gene is TRBJ2-3, the V gene TRBV11-2; D remains ambiguous. This CDR3 comprises 14 residues. Germline loops: CDR1 SGHAT, CDR2 FQNNGV. V was pared by 6 bases and J by 0 bases, with 10 bases between.